The rows below give T cell receptor beta chains drawn from one sample of a study of T cell changes during pregnancy in multiple sclerosis. The protocol was immunoSEQ multiplex PCR, while the TCRdb copy is restricted to in-frame clones and leaves out a portion. The sample holds about 68,000 clones; 92% are singletons and the top ten take around 1.3%. Source: peripheral blood, taken in the second trimester of pregnancy. These receptors came from a female donor in good health, enrolled as a control in a pregnancy study. Each CDR3 is given with its conserved first and last residue. The D gene is left open where the match is weak. Not all rows give a size; the values are once, few, many and, for expanded clones, a class.

v_call	d_call	j_call	cdr3_length	clone_size	cdr3_nt	cdr3_aa
TRBV30	TRBD1	TRBJ2-2	13	-	TGTGCAGAACAGGGGGTAACAACCGGGGAGCTGTTTTTT	CAEQGVTTGELFF
TRBV30	TRBD1	TRBJ2-1	15	-	TGTGCCTGGAGTCCGGGACAGGGGATGGCGAATGAGCAGTTCTTC	CAWSPGQGMANEQFF
TRBV11-2	TRBD2	TRBJ2-1	14	-	TGTGCCAGCAGCCCACTAGCGGGCGGTGGTGAGCAGTTCTTC	CASSPLAGGGEQFF
TRBV18	TRBD1	TRBJ1-4	16	-	TGTGCCAGCTCACCACTGGGCACAGGGGGGAATGAAAAACTGTTTTTT	CASSPLGTGGNEKLFF
TRBV2	TRBD1	TRBJ2-3	15	-	TGTGCCAGCAGTGGCCCGGGACAGGGCACAGATACGCAGTATTTT	CASSGPGQGTDTQYF
TRBV28	TRBD2	TRBJ2-1	15	-	TGTGCCAGCAGTTTTCGGGGGGGAGGTTACAATGAGCAGTTCTTC	CASSFRGGGYNEQFF
TRBV4-1	-	TRBJ2-3	14	-	TGCGCCAGCAGCCAAGTTAATCCGAGGGATACGCAGTATTTT	CASSQVNPRDTQYF
TRBV28	-	TRBJ1-2	13	-	TGTGCCAGCAGCTCGCGGGGGGGACGGGGCTACACCTTC	CASSSRGGRGYTF
TRBV6-5	-	TRBJ2-3	14	-	TGTGCCAGCAGCCCCCTAGATCCAACAGATACGCAGTATTTT	CASSPLDPTDTQYF
TRBV2	TRBD2	TRBJ2-3	17	-	TGTGCCAGCAGTAGGGCTAGCGGAAAACTACTCACAGATACGCAGTATTTT	CASSRASGKLLTDTQYF
TRBV21-1	-	TRBJ2-7	13	once	TGTGCCAGCAGCAAAGAGGCAGGGTGCGAGCAGTACTTC	CASSKEAGCEQYF
TRBV28	-	TRBJ1-1	13	-	TGTGCCAGCAGTTTCAGGCAGTTCACTGAAGCTTTCTTT	CASSFRQFTEAFF
TRBV4-3	-	TRBJ2-3	14	-	TGCGCCAGCAGCCAAGCGGCCGGGACAGATACGCAGTATTTT	CASSQAAGTDTQYF
TRBV5-1	-	TRBJ2-7	13	-	TGCGCCAGCACAGCGGAGGGGTTGTACGAGCAGTACTTC	CASTAEGLYEQYF
TRBV6-4	TRBD2	TRBJ2-1	15	-	TGTGCCAGCAGTGACACTAGCGATTCCTACAATGAGCAGTTCTTC	CASSDTSDSYNEQFF
TRBV6-4	-	TRBJ2-3	16	-	TGTGCCAGCAGTGACTCCGCAGGCTCTAGCACAGATACGCAGTATTTT	CASSDSAGSSTDTQYF
TRBV15	TRBD2	TRBJ2-7	14	-	TGTGCCACCAGCAGACCTGGGACTAGTGGGTGGCAGTACTTC	CATSRPGTSGWQYF
TRBV18	-	TRBJ1-2	11	once	TGTGCCAGCTCAACAAACTATGGCTACACCTTC	CASSTNYGYTF
TRBV6-5	-	TRBJ1-1	15	once	TGTGCCAGCACGGGGTCCCGGACAGATTTGGACGAAGCTTTCTTT	CASTGSRTDLDEAFF
TRBV6-6	-	TRBJ2-5	16	-	TGTGCCAGCAGTTACCTTTTAGGACAGTCTGGAGAGACCCAGTACTTC	CASSYLLGQSGETQYF
TRBV11-1	TRBD1	TRBJ2-1	17	-	TGTGCCAGCAGCTCGGACAGGCCACCCTTTAAATACAATGAGCAGTTCTTC	CASSSDRPPFKYNEQFF
TRBV10-2	-	TRBJ1-1	14	-	TGCGCCAGCAGGGGGGGACCGGTGAACACTGAAGCTTTCTTT	CASRGGPVNTEAFF
TRBV7-9	-	TRBJ2-5	15	-	TGTGCCAGCAGCTTAAGGTTGGAGGGGTCGGAGACCCAGTACTTC	CASSLRLEGSETQYF
TRBV14	-	TRBJ1-4	15	-	TGTGCCAGCAGCCCCGGGGGGGACTCCAATGAAAAACTGTTTTTT	CASSPGGDSNEKLFF
TRBV9	-	TRBJ2-1	11	-	TGTGCCAGCAGCTCCATCAATGAGCAGTTCTTC	CASSSINEQFF
TRBV5-4	TRBD1	TRBJ1-2	15	-	TGTGCCAGCAGCTTCCCACCGGGACAGCCTTATGGCTACACCTTC	CASSFPPGQPYGYTF
TRBV6-6	-	TRBJ2-3	13	-	TGTGCCAGCAGGCACGGGGGAACAGATACGCAGTATTTT	CASRHGGTDTQYF
TRBV9	TRBD1	TRBJ2-5	15	-	TGTGCCAGCAGCATTGGGACAGGGTCGGGCGAGACCCAGTACTTC	CASSIGTGSGETQYF
TRBV4-1	-	TRBJ2-5	13	-	TGCGCCAGCAGCCAAACTAGAGGGGAGACCCAGTACTTC	CASSQTRGETQYF
TRBV5-4	-	TRBJ2-7	16	-	TGTGCCAGCAGCTCGGACCCGACAGGCCAATCCTACGAGCAGTACTTC	CASSSDPTGQSYEQYF